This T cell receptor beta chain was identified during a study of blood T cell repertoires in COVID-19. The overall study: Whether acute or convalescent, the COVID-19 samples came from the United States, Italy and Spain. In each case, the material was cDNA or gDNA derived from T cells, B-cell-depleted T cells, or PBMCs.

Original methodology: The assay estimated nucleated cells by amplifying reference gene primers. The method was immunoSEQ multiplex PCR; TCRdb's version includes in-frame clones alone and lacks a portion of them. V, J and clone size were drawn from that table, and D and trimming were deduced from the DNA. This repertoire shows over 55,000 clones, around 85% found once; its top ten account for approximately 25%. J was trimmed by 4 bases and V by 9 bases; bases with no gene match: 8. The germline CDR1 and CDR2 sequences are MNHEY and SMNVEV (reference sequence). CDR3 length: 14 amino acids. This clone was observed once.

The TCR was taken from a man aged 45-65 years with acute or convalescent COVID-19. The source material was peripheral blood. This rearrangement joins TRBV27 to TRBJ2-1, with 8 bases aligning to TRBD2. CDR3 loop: CASFAAGAYNEQFF. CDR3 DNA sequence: TGTGCCAGTTTCGCAGCGGGGGCTTACAATGAGCAGTTCTTC.